This T cell receptor (beta chain) was captured in a study of blood T cell repertoires in COVID-19. Whole-study context: Whether acute or convalescent, the COVID-19 samples came from the United States, Italy and Spain. PBMCs, B-cell-depleted T cells, or T cells provided the cDNA or gDNA that made up the material.

Per the original data handling: Amplified reference gene primers provided the basis for estimating nucleated cell counts. Generated by immunoSEQ multiplex PCR, the TCRdb table keeps only in-frame clones and is missing some. V, J and clone size were drawn from that table, and D and trimming were deduced from the DNA. The sample lists about 280,000 clones, around 88% occurring once. Germline CDR1 SNHLY, CDR2 FYNNEI. Unmatched junction bases numbered 11, after V lost 11 bases and J lost 4 bases. This CDR3 spans 14 amino acids. This clonotype was sampled from a man aged 40-49 years with acute or convalescent COVID-19. This chain links TRBV2 with TRBJ2-1; TRBD1 agrees at 7 bases. Material: peripheral blood. The CDR3 reads CAGGRDRAYNEQFF. CDR3 DNA: TGTGCCGGCGGCCGGGACAGAGCTTACAATGAGCAGTTCTTC.